This TCR beta chain was sequenced in a study of T-cell reconstitution after alpha-beta-depleted transplantation in children. The study's findings and limits: Reportedly, only several hundred clones from non-depleted graft cells drove alpha-beta T-cell counts at about two months. From newly produced T cells came most of the T-cell counts and diversity one year after transplant.

This sample's TCRbeta library carried unique molecular identifier barcodes. A single record per CDR3 protein comes from TCRdb applying MiXCR to the PCR reads. The sample holds about 290,000 distinct CDR3 sequences; nearly 8% are singletons and the top ten take approximately 9%. As concerns this clonotype: Antigen unknown. The junction departs from the called germline gene at one end, perhaps through a read error.

Germline-derived CDR1 and CDR2 are SGHRS and YFSETQ. CDR3 length: 14 amino acids. The chain employs TRBV5-1 and TRBJ1-2, with D possibly being TRBD1 (6 bases). The TCR comes from a female patient under 10 years old who had a stem cell transplant for Fanconi anemia, so the T cells may come from the graft donor. Sequencing was performed on peripheral blood, taken 360 days after TCRalphabeta/CD19-depleted stem cell transplant. Written as DNA, the CDR3 is TGCGCCGGCAGCTTGTACTTGGGGGCCCATGGCTACACCTTC. It is translated as CAGSLYLGAHGYTF. The whole variable domain, filled in from reference TRBV5-1 and TRBJ1-2, reads KAGVTQTPRYLIKTRGQQVTLSCSPISGHRSVSWYQQTPGQGLQFLFEYFSETQRNKGNFPGRFSGRQFSNSRSEMNVSTLELGDSALYLCAGSLYLGAHGYTFGSGTRLTVV.